This paragraph covers one TCR beta chain sequence. Its antigen is unknown. CDR3 size: 16 residues. Trimming took 5 bases from V and 3 from J; bases not matched to a gene: 7. Germline-derived CDR1 and CDR2 are PRHDT and FYEKMQ (reference sequence). The sample originates from a study of shared clonotypes between healthy human individuals. Study-wide context: A few men and a couple of women, aged 18 to 49, were donors. Study-level points and caveats: Represented diversity (both genetic and exposure-history) was limited by the small number of donors.

The naive CD8 subset, CD45RO-negative cells positively selected for CCR7, excluded terminally differentiated effector memory CD45RA+ cells. In replicate PCRs of sorted subsets, 150 to 200 ng DNA, some 28,000 T cell genomes, was used. Assay used: immunoSEQ multiplex PCR; TCRdb lists only in-frame clones, some missing. This sample has just over 2,000,000 clones, with over 85% found just once. The receptor was derived from a man aged 18 to 35 in good health. This chain joins TRBV13 and TRBJ1-6, with 7 bases fitting TRBD1. Sequencing was carried out using naive CD8+ T cells sorted from blood. This CDR3 reads CASSPSGQFYNSPLHF. As DNA, the CDR3 is TGTGCCAGCAGCCCGTCGGGACAGTTCTATAATTCACCCCTCCACTTT.